This TCR beta chain was recorded in a study of blood T cell repertoires in COVID-19. Study-level background: Whether acute or convalescent, the COVID-19 samples came from the United States, Italy and Spain.

Study processing details: By means of reference gene primer amplification, nucleated cell counts were estimated. Clones were sequenced by immunoSEQ multiplex PCR, and TCRdb holds only the in-frame ones, with some missing. The V and J calls and the clone size are those of that table, but D and trimming were determined from the DNA. The table shows 35,000 to 40,000 clones, with around 90% occurring only once. CDR1 and CDR2 from the germline V gene are LNHDA and SQIVND (reference sequence). The CDR3 extends over 16 amino acids. The junction had 13 bases not matched to a gene; V was cut back by 4 bases and J by 5 bases.

The sequenced sample consisted of peripheral blood. V usage is TRBV19 and J usage is TRBJ1-2; the match to TRBD1 covers 7 bases. The receptor comes from a man aged 60-69 years with COVID-19, enrolled during active disease. This CDR3 is CASSTRGDSKTYGYTF. The CDR3 DNA follows: TGTGCCAGTAGTACCAGGGGGGACAGCAAAACATATGGCTACACCTTC.